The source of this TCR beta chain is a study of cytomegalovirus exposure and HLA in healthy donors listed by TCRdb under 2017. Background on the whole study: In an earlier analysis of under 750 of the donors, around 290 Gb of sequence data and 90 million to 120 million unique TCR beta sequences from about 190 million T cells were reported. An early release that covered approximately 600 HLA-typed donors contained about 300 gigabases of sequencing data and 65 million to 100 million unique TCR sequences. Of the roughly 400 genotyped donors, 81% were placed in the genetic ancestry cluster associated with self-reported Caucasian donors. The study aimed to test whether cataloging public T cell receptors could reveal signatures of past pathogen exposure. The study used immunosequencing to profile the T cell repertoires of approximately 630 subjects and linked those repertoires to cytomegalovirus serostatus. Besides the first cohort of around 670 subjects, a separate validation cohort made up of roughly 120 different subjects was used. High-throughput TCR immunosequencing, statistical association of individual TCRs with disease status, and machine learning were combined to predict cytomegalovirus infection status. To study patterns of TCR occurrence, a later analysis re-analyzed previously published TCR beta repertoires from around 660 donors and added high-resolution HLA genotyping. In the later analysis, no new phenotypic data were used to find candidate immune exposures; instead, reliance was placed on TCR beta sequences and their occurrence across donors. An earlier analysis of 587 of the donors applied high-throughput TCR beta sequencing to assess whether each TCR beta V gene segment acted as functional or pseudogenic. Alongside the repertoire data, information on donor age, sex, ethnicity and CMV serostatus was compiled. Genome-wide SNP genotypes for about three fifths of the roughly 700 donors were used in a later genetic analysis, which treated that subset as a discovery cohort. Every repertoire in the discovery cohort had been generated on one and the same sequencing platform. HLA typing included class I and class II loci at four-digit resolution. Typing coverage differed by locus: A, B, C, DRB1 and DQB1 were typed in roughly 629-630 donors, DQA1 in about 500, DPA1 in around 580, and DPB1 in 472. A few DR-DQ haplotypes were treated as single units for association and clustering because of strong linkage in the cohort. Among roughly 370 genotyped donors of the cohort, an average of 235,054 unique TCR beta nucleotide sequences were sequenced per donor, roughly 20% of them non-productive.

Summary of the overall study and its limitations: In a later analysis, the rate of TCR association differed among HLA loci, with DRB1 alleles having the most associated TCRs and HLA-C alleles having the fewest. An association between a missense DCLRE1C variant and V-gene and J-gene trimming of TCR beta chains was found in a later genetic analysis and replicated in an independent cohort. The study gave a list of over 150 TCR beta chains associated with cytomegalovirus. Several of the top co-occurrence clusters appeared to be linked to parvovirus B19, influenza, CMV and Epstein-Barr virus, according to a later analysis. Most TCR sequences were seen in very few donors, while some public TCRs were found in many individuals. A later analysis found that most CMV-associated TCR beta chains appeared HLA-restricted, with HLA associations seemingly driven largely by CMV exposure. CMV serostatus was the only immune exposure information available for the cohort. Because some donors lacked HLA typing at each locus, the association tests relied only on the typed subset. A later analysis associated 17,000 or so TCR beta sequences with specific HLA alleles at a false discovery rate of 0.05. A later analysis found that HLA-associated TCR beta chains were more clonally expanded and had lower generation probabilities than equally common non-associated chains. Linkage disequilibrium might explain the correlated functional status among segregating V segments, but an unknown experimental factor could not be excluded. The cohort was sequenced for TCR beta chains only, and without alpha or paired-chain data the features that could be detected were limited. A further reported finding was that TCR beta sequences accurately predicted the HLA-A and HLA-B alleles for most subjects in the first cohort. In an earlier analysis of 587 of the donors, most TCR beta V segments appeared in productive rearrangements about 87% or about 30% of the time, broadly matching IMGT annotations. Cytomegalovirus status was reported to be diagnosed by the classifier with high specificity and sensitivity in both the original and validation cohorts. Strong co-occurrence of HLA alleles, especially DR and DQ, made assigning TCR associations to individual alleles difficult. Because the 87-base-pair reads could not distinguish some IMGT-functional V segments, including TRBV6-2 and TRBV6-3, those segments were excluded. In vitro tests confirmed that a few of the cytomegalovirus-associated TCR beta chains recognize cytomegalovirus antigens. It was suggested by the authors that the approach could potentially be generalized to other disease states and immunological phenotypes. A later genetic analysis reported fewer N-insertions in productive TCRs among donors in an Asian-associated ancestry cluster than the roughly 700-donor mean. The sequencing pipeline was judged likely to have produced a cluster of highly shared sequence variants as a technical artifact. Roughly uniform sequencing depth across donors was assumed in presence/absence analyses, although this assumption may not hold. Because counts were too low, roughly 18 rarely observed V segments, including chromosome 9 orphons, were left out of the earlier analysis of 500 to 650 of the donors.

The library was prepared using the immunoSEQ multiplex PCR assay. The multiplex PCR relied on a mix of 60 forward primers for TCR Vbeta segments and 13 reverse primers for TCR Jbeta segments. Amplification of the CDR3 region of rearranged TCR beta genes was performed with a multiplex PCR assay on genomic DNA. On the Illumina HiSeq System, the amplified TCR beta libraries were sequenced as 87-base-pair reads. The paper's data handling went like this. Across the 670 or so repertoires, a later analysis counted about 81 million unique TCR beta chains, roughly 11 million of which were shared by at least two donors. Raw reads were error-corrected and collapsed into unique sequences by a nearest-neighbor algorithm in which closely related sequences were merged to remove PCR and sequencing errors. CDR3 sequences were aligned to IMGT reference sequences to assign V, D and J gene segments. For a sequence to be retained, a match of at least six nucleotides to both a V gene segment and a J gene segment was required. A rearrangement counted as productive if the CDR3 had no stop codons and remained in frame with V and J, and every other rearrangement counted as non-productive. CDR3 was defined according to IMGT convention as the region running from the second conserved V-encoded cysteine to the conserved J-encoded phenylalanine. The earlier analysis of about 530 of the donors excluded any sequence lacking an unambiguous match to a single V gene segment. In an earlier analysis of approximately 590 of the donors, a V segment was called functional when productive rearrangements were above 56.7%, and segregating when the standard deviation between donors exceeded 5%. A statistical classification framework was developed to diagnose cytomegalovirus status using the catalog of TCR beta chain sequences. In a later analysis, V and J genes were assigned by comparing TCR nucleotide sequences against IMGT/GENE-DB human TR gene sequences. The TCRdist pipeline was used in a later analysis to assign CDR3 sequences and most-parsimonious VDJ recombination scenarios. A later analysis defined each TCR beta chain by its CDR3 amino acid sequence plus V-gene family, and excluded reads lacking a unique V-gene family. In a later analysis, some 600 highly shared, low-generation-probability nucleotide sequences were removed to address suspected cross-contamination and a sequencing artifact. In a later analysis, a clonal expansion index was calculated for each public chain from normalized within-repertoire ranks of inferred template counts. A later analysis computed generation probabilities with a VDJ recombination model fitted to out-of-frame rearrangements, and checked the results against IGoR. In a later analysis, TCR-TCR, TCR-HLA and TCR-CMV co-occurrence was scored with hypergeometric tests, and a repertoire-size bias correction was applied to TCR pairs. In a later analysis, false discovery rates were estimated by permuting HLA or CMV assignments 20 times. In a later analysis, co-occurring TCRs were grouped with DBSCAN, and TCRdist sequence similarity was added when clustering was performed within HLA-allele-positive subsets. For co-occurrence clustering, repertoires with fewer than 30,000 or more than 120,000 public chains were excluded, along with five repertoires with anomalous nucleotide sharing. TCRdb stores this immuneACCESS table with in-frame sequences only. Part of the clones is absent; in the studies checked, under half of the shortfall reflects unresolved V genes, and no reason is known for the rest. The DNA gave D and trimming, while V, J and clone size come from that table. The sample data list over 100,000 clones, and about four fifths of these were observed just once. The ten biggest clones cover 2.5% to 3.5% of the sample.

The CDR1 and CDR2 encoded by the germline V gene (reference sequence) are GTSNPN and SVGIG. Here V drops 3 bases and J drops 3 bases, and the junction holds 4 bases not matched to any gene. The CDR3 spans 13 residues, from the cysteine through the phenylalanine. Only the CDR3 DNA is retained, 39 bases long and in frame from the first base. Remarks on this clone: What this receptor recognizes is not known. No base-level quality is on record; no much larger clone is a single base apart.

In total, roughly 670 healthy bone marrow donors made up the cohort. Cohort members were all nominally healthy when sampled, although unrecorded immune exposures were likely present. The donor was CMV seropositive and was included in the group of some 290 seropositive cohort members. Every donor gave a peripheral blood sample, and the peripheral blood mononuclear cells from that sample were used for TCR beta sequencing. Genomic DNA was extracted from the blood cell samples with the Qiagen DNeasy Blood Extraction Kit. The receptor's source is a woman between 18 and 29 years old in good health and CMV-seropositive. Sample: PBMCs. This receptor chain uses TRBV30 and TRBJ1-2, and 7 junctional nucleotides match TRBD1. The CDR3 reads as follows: CAWSRDRYYGYTF. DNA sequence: TGTGCCTGGAGCAGGGACAGATACTATGGCTACACCTTC.